This TCR beta chain came from a study of shared clonotypes between healthy human individuals. Overall study results and limits: Donor scarcity curtailed the genetic and exposure-history diversity represented herein. Sequencing of the sorted subsets was shown by rarefaction to be incomplete despite large depth.

The V gene's germline CDR1 is SGHNT and CDR2 YYREEE (reference sequence). The length of the CDR3 is 18 residues. V shed 0 bases and J shed 1 base, with 18 bases lying between them. A remark on this clone: Its target is not known.

Sorted-subset replicate PCR reactions contained roughly 210 ng DNA, corresponding to about 30,000 T cell genomes. Authors' methods: ImmunoSEQ only sent back junction sequences with no quality scores, so filtering was done differently. TCRdb's copy holds only in-frame clones and misses some; the assay was immunoSEQ multiplex PCR. For V, J and clone size, that table is used; D and trimming come from the DNA. The sample carries some 2,000,000 clones, roughly 96% recorded once. The sequenced sample was naive CD4+ T cells sorted from blood. The subset was: CD45RA+ positively selected. J is TRBJ2-3 and V is TRBV5-4; no clear D gene. The TCR was taken from a man between 18 and 29 years old in good health. The CDR3 loop reads CASSLAARTWTRTDTQYF. The CDR3 region has the DNA TGTGCCAGCAGCTTGGCCGCGAGGACCTGGACGCGCACAGATACGCAGTATTTT.